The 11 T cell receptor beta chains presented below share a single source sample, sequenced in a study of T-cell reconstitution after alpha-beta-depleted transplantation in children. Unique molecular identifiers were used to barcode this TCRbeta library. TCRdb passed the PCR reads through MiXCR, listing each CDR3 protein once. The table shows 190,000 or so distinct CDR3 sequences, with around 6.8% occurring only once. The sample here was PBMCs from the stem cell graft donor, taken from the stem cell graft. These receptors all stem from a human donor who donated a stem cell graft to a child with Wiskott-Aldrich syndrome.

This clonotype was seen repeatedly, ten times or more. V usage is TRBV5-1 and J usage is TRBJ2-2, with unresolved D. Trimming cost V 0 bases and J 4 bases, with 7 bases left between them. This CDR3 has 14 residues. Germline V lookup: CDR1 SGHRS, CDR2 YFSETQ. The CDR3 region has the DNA TGCGCCAGCAGCTTGGCCCCCAGCACCGGGGAGCTGTTTTTT. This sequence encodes CASSLAPSTGELFF.

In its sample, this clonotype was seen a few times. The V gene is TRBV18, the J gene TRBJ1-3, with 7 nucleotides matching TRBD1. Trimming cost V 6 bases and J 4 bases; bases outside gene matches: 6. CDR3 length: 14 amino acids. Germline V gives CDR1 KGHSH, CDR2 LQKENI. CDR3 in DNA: TGTGCCAGCTCCCCGACGGACAGGGGAAACACCATATATTTT. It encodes CASSPTDRGNTIYF. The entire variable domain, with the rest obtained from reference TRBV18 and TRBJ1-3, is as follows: NAGVMQNPRHLVRRRGQEARLRCSPMKGHSHVYWYRQLPEEGLKFMVYLQKENIIDESGMPKERFSAEFPKEGPSILRIQQVVRGDSAAYFCASSPTDRGNTIYFGEGSWLTVV.

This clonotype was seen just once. This CDR3 reads CASSFWGPGLADYNEQFF. DNA for the CDR3: TGTGCCAGCAGCTTCTGGGGGCCGGGACTAGCGGACTACAATGAGCAGTTCTTC. The chain couples TRBV12-3 or TRBV12-4 to TRBJ2-1, with 11 bases aligning to TRBD2. CDR3 size: 18 residues. The junction had 13 bases not matched to a gene; V was cut back by 6 bases and J by 3 bases.

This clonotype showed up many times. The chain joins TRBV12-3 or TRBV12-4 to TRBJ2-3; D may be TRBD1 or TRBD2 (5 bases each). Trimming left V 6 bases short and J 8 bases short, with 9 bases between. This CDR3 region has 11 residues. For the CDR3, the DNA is TGTGCCAGCAGGACGAGGGGTACGCAGTATTTT. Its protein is CASRTRGTQYF.

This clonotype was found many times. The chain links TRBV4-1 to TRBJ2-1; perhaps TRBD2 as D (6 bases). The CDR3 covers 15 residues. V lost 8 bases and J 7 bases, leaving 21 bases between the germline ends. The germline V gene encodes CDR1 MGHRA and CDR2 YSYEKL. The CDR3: CASQTLLKGGNEQFF. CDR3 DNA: TGCGCCAGCCAAACCCTTTTGAAGGGAGGTAATGAGCAGTTCTTC.

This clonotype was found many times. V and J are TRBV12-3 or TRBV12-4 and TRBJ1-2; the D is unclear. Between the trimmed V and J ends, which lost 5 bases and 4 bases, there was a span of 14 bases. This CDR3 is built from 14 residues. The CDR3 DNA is TGTGCCAGCAGTGCGATACTCGCGGGCTATGGCTACACCTTC. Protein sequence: CASSAILAGYGYTF.

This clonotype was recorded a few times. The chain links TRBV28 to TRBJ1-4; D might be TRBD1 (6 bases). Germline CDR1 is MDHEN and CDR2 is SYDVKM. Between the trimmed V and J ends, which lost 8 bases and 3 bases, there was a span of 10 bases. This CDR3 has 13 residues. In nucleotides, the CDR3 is TGTGCCAGCCTCGACAGGTCTAATGAAAAACTGTTTTTT. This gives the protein CASLDRSNEKLFF.

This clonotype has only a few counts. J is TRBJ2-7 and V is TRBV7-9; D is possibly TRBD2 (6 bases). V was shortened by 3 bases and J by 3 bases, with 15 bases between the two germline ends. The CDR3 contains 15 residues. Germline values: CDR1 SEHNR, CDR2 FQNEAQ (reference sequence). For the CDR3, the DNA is TGTGCCAGCAGCTTCGCGGGGAACCGGTACTACGAGCAGTACTTC. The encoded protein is CASSFAGNRYYEQYF.

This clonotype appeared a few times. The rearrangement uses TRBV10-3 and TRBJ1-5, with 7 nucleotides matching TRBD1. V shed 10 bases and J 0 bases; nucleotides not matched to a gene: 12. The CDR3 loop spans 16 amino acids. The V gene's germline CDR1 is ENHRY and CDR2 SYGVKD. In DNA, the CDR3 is TGTGCCACAAACGGAGGGACAGACTATAGCAATCAGCCCCAGCATTTT. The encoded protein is CATNGGTDYSNQPQHF.

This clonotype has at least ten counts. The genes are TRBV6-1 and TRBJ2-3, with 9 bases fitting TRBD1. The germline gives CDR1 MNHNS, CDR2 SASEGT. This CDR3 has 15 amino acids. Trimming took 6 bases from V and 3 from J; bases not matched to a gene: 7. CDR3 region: CASSPRDRATDTQYF. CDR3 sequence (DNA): TGTGCCAGCAGCCCCCGGGACAGGGCGACAGATACGCAGTATTTT.

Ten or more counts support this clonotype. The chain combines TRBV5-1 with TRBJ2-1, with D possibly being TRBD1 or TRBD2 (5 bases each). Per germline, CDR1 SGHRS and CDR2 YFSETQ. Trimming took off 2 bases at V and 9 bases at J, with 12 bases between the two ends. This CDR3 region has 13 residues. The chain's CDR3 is CASSFSRAGEQFF. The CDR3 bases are TGCGCCAGCAGCTTTTCCAGGGCGGGTGAGCAGTTCTTC.